This T cell receptor beta chain derives from a study of control samples from healthy donors and cancer patients. The repertoire was sequenced with immunoSEQ multiplex PCR; TCRdb's copy has only in-frame clones and lacks some. Found here are 180,000 or so clones, just over 90% of them singletons; the top ten hold roughly 4%. Germline V lookup: CDR1 SEHNR, CDR2 FQNEAQ (reference sequence). The CDR3 is 15 amino acids. V trimming: 7 bases; J trimming: 2 bases; junction bases outside the gene matches: 4. The chain recombines TRBV7-9 with TRBJ2-1; 11 bases fit TRBD1. Sequencing was carried out using blood. This clonotype was obtained from a woman aged 55-70 years in good health. In DNA, the CDR3 is TGTGCCAGCAACCCGGGACAGGGGGCCTACAATGAGCAGTTCTTC. Translation: CASNPGQGAYNEQFF.